This TCR beta chain was obtained from a study of CD8+ T cells in alopecia areata. CDR1 and CDR2 (germline): SEHNR, FQNEAQ (reference sequence). V shed 5 bases and J shed 3 bases, with 5 bases lying between them. The CDR3 sequence is 12 residues long. As to treatment: oral pan-JAK inhibitor, 5-10 mg twice daily. Extraction of RNA preceded its reverse transcription into cDNA, which served as the sequencing template. Here immunoSEQ multiplex PCR was the method, and the copy in TCRdb shows in-frame clones only, minus some. The repertoire holds 100,000 to 130,000 clones, 84% seen once, with over 20% in the top ten.

This chain links TRBV7-9 with TRBJ2-1; D possibly corresponds to TRBD2 (5 bases). The receptor's source is a human donor with alopecia areata. The material was CD8+ T cells sorted from blood, obtained at week 24, from a patient treated with tofacitinib. The DNA for the CDR3 is TGTGCCAGCAGCCGGGACTACAATGAGCAGTTCTTC. It encodes CASSRDYNEQFF.